Following are 10 T cell receptor beta chains from one sample sequenced in a study of blood T cell repertoires in COVID-19 (dated by TCRdb to 2020 to 2022). The library relied on the immunoSEQ multiplex PCR assay. In TCRdb, the immuneACCESS table is reduced to in-frame sequences with V and J assigned. These tables do not hold every clone; where another copy was compared, an unresolved V gene accounts for under half, and the others remain unexplained. This sample comprises over 200,000 clones, 75% to 85% of them detected only once. The ten largest account for roughly 1.3% of the sample. What was sequenced was peripheral blood. Receptors were obtained from a woman in her thirties with COVID-19, enrolled during active disease.

The J gene is TRBJ2-7, the V gene TRBV18; tentative D call: TRBD1 (5 bases). The CDR3 is 13 amino acids. With 3 bases removed from V and 6 bases from J, the gap between germline ends came to 12 bases. Germline V CDR1 and CDR2: KGHSH, LQKENI. CDR3 region: CASSPRQGGEQYF. CDR3 DNA sequence: TGTGCCAGCTCACCTCGGCAGGGTGGCGAGCAGTACTTC.

This chain links TRBV12-5 with TRBJ1-3, with D possibly being TRBD1 (6 bases). The V end was cut by 5 bases, the J end by 4 bases, with 18 bases between. The CDR3 spans 16 residues. Per the germline V gene, CDR1 is LGHNT and CDR2 is FRNRAP. In nucleotides, the CDR3 is TGTGCTAGTGGTCCCTTCGCGGGGGCTGAAGGAAACACCATATATTTT. Protein sequence: CASGPFAGAEGNTIYF.

A note on this clone: Mismatch with germline at one junction end may stem from a read error. The rearrangement joins TRBV27 to TRBJ1-5; 9 nucleotides line up with TRBD1. Per the germline V gene, CDR1 is MNHEY and CDR2 is SMNVEV (reference sequence). The CDR3 contains 14 residues. The CDR3 DNA reads as TGTGCCAGCAGTCCGGGACAGGGCAAGCAGCCCCAGCATTTT. It specifies CASSPGQGKQPQHF.

Remarks on this clone: This same CDR3 is encoded by further DNA sequences in the sample. The chain links TRBV15 to TRBJ1-1; a possible D gene is TRBD1 (5 bases). The CDR3 totals 14 residues. Trimming cost V 0 bases and J 3 bases, with 8 bases left between them. In germline, CDR1 is LNHNV, CDR2 YYDKDF (reference sequence). Here the CDR3 DNA reads TGTGCCACCAGCAGAGACAGGGCGTACACTGAAGCTTTCTTT. It translates to CATSRDRAYTEAFF.

V is TRBV7-8 and J is TRBJ2-2, with 7 bases that match TRBD1. The V segment lost 4 bases and the J segment 5 bases; nucleotides outside the gene matches: 7. Germline V gene sequence: CDR1 SGHVS, CDR2 FQNEAQ. The CDR3 consists of 15 residues. The CDR3 sequence: CASSSTGLITGELFF. CDR3 nucleotide sequence: TGTGCCAGCAGCTCGACAGGGCTGATAACCGGGGAGCTGTTTTTT.

This rearrangement joins TRBV19 to TRBJ2-7, with a tentative D call TRBD2 (5 bases). Trimming left V 4 bases short and J 0 bases short, with 13 bases between. CDR3 length equals 15 residues. CDR1 and CDR2 (germline): LNHDA, SQIVND (reference sequence). CDR3 residues: CASSTLALSSYEQYF. The CDR3 DNA sequence: TGTGCCAGTAGTACCCTAGCCCTGAGCTCCTACGAGCAGTACTTC.

This clone was observed once. The chain is built from TRBV5-4 and TRBJ2-7, with D tentatively TRBD1 (7 bases). The CDR3 is made up of 14 amino acids. Trimming stripped 5 bases from V and 6 bases from J, with 18 bases between. Germline V gene lookup returns CDR1 SGHNT and CDR2 YYREEE (reference sequence). CDR3 nucleotide sequence: TGTGCCAGCAGGACGACAGGGACTCAGGGCGAGCAGTACTTC. It translates to CASRTTGTQGEQYF.

V and J are TRBV29-1 and TRBJ2-1, with 9 bases matching TRBD2. Germline V gene lookup returns CDR1 SQVTM and CDR2 ANQGSEA. This CDR3 region has 15 residues. V lost 4 bases to trimming and J lost 6 bases; unmatched junction nucleotides: 10. CDR3 sequence (DNA): TGCAGCGTTGGTTCCCCGCGCGGGAGGGCCAATGAGCAGTTCTTC. It specifies CSVGSPRGRANEQFF.

The chain recombines TRBV9 with TRBJ2-3; maybe TRBD1 (6 bases). Germline assignment: CDR1 SGDLS and CDR2 YYNGEE. The V gene lost 0 bases and the J gene lost 0 bases, with 8 bases spanning the gap. This CDR3 spans 15 amino acids. This CDR3 reads CASSVVGHSTDTQYF. For the CDR3, the DNA is TGTGCCAGCAGCGTAGTGGGACACAGCACAGATACGCAGTATTTT.

This clone was detected only a few times. The J gene is TRBJ2-1, the V gene TRBV6-5, with D unclear. The CDR3 runs 12 residues. V dropped 5 bases and J dropped 9 bases, with 11 bases sitting between them. CDR1 and CDR2 (germline): MNHEY, SVGAGI. Written as DNA, the CDR3 is TGTGCCAGCAGTCGAGCGCGGAGTGAGCAGTTCTTC. This gives the protein CASSRARSEQFF.